The rows below give T cell receptor beta chains drawn from one sample of a study of blood T cell repertoires in COVID-19. Profiled with immunoSEQ multiplex PCR; TCRdb holds only in-frame clones, not every one. The data contain under 300,000 clones, 85% to 90% of them seen just once; the ten biggest clones take up about 7.1%. Sequencing was performed on peripheral blood. The receptor set was obtained from a woman in her 70s with active or convalescent COVID-19. The CDR3 runs from the conserved cysteine through the conserved F or W. A D gene is named only where the DNA matches it firmly. The size entry is marked missing in some rows and otherwise reads once, few, many or a size class.

j_call,d_call,clone_size,v_call,cdr3_nt,cdr3_aa
TRBJ1-2,TRBD1,few,TRBV4-3,TGCGCCAGCAGCCCAGGGACAGGAAGATATGGCTACACCTTC,CASSPGTGRYGYTF
TRBJ2-5,TRBD1,-,TRBV7-2,TGTGCCAGCAGCTTAGCGGGGGACAGGTCGAAGACCCAGTACTTC,CASSLAGDRSKTQYF
TRBJ2-1,TRBD1,-,TRBV18,TGTGCCAGCTCACCGGGACAGGGCCACAATGAGCAGTTCTTC,CASSPGQGHNEQFF
TRBJ2-3,-,few,TRBV9,TGTGCCAGCAGCGTAGCATATGCGGTTACAGATACGCAGTATTTT,CASSVAYAVTDTQYF
TRBJ1-2,-,few,TRBV5-1,TGCGCCAGCAGCCCGGAGGGGACGGAGCAGAGTAGCTACACCTTC,CASSPEGTEQSSYTF
TRBJ1-3,-,-,TRBV11-2,TGTGCCAGCAGCTCTCCTGCGACGAGGGAACCCTCTGGAAACACCATATATTTT,CASSSPATREPSGNTIYF
TRBJ1-3,TRBD1,-,TRBV5-1,TGCGCCAGCAGCTTAACCCAACAGGGGGCGCGCGGAAACACCATATATTTT,CASSLTQQGARGNTIYF
TRBJ1-1,-,-,TRBV7-2,TGTGCCAGCAGCTTAGCACTGGGGCTGAACACTGAAGCTTTCTTT,CASSLALGLNTEAFF
TRBJ2-7,-,-,TRBV7-2,TGTGCCAGCAGGAGGTCGGACTTCTCAATCTCCTACGAGCAGTACTTC,CASRRSDFSISYEQYF
TRBJ1-1,TRBD1,few,TRBV19,TGTGCCAGTAGTCCCCAGGGGGCGCACAACACTGAAGCTTTCTTT,CASSPQGAHNTEAFF
TRBJ1-1,-,once,TRBV10-3,TGTGCCATCAGTGAGTCGATAAGGGGGGGGACTGAAGCTTTCTTT,CAISESIRGGTEAFF
TRBJ1-6,-,-,TRBV5-1,TGCGCCAGCAGCTTGGCCGGGAGAGGATCACCCCTCCACTTT,CASSLAGRGSPLHF
TRBJ1-2,-,-,TRBV7-2,TGTGCCAGCAGCTTAAAACAGGTACCGGATGGCTACACCTTC,CASSLKQVPDGYTF
TRBJ2-5,TRBD2,-,TRBV14,TGTGCCAGCAGCCAAGGAGGTAGCGGGGTGCGGGAGACCCAGTACTTC,CASSQGGSGVRETQYF
TRBJ1-1,TRBD1,-,TRBV5-1,TGCGCCAGCAGCTGGGGGGACAGGGTGGACACTGAAGCTTTCTTT,CASSWGDRVDTEAFF
TRBJ2-1,-,-,TRBV5-1,TGCGCCAGCAGCTTGGAAGGGAGCTCCTACAATGAGCAGTTCTTC,CASSLEGSSYNEQFF
TRBJ2-5,TRBD1,-,TRBV19,TGTGCCAGTAGTATTGCCGTAAGGGGGCGGGAGACCCAGTACTTC,CASSIAVRGRETQYF
TRBJ1-5,-,-,TRBV10-3,TGTGCCAGCCGACAGGGCAATCAGCCCCAGCATTTT,CASRQGNQPQHF
TRBJ1-2,-,-,TRBV5-1,TGCGCCAGCAGCTTGGACGGGGTTAGTGGCTACACCTTC,CASSLDGVSGYTF
TRBJ2-5,TRBD2,-,TRBV2,TGTGCCAGCCGGGAGGAAATCCAAGAGACCCAGTACTTC,CASREEIQETQYF
TRBJ1-4,-,-,TRBV3-1/TRBV3-2,TGTGCCAGCAGCCAGAGGCAGGGCCATGAAAAACTGTTTTTT,CASSQRQGHEKLFF
TRBJ2-5,TRBD2,-,TRBV2,TGTGCCAGCAGTGGTCCCAGCGGGGGGGGTGAGACCCAGTACTTC,CASSGPSGGGETQYF
TRBJ1-1,-,-,TRBV7-8,TGTGCCAGCAGCTCCGGCAGGGGGAACACTGAAGCTTTCTTT,CASSSGRGNTEAFF
TRBJ1-2,-,-,TRBV3-1/TRBV3-2,TGTGCCAGCAGCCCCTTTGGGGCCAACTATGGCTACACCTTC,CASSPFGANYGYTF
TRBJ1-2,-,-,TRBV7-2,TGTGCCAGCAGCTTAGATAAGGGGATCGGCTACACCTTC,CASSLDKGIGYTF
TRBJ2-3,-,-,TRBV5-8,TGTGCCAGCAGAAACACAGGGAGATTCACAGATACGCAGTATTTT,CASRNTGRFTDTQYF